The present entry profiles one T cell receptor (beta chain) with its context. The sample comes from a study of shared clonotypes between healthy human individuals. Generated by immunoSEQ multiplex PCR, the TCRdb table keeps only in-frame clones and is missing some. The sample includes 500,000 to 700,000 clones, around 95% of them seen just once. Positively selected for CCR7, the CD45RO-negative cells used as naive CD8 cells excluded terminally differentiated effector memory CD45RA+ cells. Germline lookup yields CDR1 SGHAT and CDR2 FQNNGV. V was cut by 5 bases and J by 0 bases, with 10 bases left in between. The CDR3 contains 14 residues.

The chain recombines TRBV11-2 with TRBJ1-1; D gene uncertain. Sequenced: naive CD8+ T cells sorted from blood. The receptor was derived from a woman under 40 in good health. The CDR3 loop reads CASSGHLMNTEAFF. In nucleotides, the CDR3 is TGTGCCAGCAGCGGCCACCTAATGAACACTGAAGCTTTCTTT.